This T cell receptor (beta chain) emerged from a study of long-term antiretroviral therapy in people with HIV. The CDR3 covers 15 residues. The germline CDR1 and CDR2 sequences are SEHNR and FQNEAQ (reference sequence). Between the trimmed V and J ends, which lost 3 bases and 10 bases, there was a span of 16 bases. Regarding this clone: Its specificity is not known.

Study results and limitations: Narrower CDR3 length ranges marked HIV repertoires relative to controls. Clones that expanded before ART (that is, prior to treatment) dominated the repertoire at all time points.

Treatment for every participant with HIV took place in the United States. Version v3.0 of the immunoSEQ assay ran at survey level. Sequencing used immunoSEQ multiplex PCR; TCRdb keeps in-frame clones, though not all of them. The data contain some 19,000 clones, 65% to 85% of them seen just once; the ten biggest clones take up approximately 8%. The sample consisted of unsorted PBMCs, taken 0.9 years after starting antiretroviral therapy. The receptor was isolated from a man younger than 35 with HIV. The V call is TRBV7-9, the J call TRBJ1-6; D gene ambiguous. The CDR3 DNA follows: TGTGCCAGCAGCTTCGCTGGTGGACTGGGCTCACCCCTCCACTTT. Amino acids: CASSFAGGLGSPLHF.